Described below is a single T cell receptor (beta chain) sequence and its context. What it recognizes is unknown. The study made its TRB cDNA libraries by 5' RACE, adding UMI labels. TCRdb re-called the 5' RACE reads and catalogs CDR3 proteins one per entry, DNA excluded. This sample's table has approximately 41,000 distinct CDR3 sequences. This sample is drawn from a study of CXCR3-negative and CXCR3-positive naive CD8 T cells. Study as a whole: Cumulative TRB read yield was approximately 135 million, averaging about 1.5 +/- 0.3 million per library.

The CDR3 totals 18 residues. Germline V CDR1 and CDR2: DFQATT, SNEGSKA (reference sequence). Broader study findings: Sequencing showed both naive subsets with comparably high diversity, and memory CD8+ cells much lower.

The receptor was derived from a human donor in good health. Some clones in this sample may be carry-over from other donors' samples. Material for sequencing was memory CD8+ T cells from blood. The chain couples TRBV20-1 to TRBJ1-1. The CDR3 here is CSARDEINLQTRNTEAFF.